The T cell receptor (beta chain) under discussion was sequenced for a study of cytomegalovirus exposure and HLA in healthy donors. Whole-study results and caveats: Researchers catalogued around 150 TCR beta chains as cytomegalovirus-associated.

Data came from immunoSEQ multiplex PCR; TCRdb stores just in-frame clones and leaves some out. The profile covers around 170,000 clones, with more than 75% appearing a single time and around 3% taken by the ten largest. Trimming took off 4 bases at V and 4 bases at J, with 14 bases between the two ends. The CDR3 runs 14 residues. Germline CDR1 reads SQVTM; CDR2 reads ANQGSEA. Comment on this clone: Its antigen is unknown.

This receptor was identified in a man younger than 30 in good health and CMV-seronegative. Sequenced sample: PBMCs. The gene calls are TRBV29-1 and TRBJ2-1; a weak D match, TRBD2 (6 bases). The CDR3 coding sequence is TGCAGCGTTGTAGGAGGGCCCCCTTACAATGAGCAGTTCTTC. Translating it yields CSVVGGPPYNEQFF.